The 8 T cell receptor beta chains below all came from one sample that was sequenced in a study of beta chain features in type 1 diabetes. Findings and limits, study-wide: In every one of the four CD4+ subsets, TCRB CDR3s were moderately but significantly shorter in Type 1 diabetes patients.

cDNA synthesis used the whole RNA isolate, giving expressed TCRB sequences. Only in-frame clones appear in the TCRdb table, and some are missing; sequencing was by immunoSEQ multiplex PCR. The table records some 700,000 clones, 13% of them present only once. Their cognate antigens are unknown. The sample was naive CD4+ T cells from blood. The source of these receptors is a man aged 18 to 29 with type 1 diabetes.

The chain combines TRBV4-1 with TRBJ2-7, with 14 bases identical to TRBD2. This CDR3 is 17 amino acids long. Germline CDR1 reads MGHRA; CDR2 reads YSYEKL. V was pared by 1 base and J by 6 bases, with 8 bases of the junction left unmatched. The CDR3 sequence is CASSQVRLAGGRSEQYF. Here the CDR3 DNA reads TGCGCCAGCAGCCAAGTCCGACTAGCGGGGGGGCGAAGCGAGCAGTACTTC.

This clone was picked up a small number of times. This chain joins TRBV20-1 and TRBJ1-1; weak D call: TRBD1 (5 bases). Germline V CDR1 and CDR2: DFQATT, SNEGSKA (reference sequence). CDR3 length: 11 amino acids. V was shortened by 7 bases and J by 5 bases, with 11 bases between the two germline ends. The CDR3 region is CSVRASTEAFF. CDR3 DNA: TGCAGTGTCAGGGCGTCGACTGAAGCTTTCTTT.

This clone was counted between two and nine times. This sequence joins TRBV5-1 and TRBJ2-1; TRBD2 agrees at 12 bases. This CDR3 is 15 amino acids long. Germline V gene sequence: CDR1 SGHRS, CDR2 YFSETQ. J gave up 4 bases and V 4 bases, and 3 bases lay outside the gene matches. The DNA of the CDR3 is TGCGCCAGCAGCCCCGGGACTAGCGGGTACAATGAGCAGTTCTTC. Translating gives CASSPGTSGYNEQFF.

This clone was seen at least ten times. The J gene is TRBJ1-2, the V gene TRBV23-1; D uncertain. TRBV23-1 is an ORF, and what it does is uncertain. The V gene lost 2 bases and the J gene lost 7 bases, with 2 bases spanning the gap. There are 10 residues in the CDR3. The CDR3 is CASSQSGYTF. CDR3 nucleotides: TGCGCCAGCAGTCAAAGTGGCTACACCTTC.

There are a few counts of this clone. This chain connects TRBV5-1 to TRBJ2-1, with 9 nucleotides matching TRBD1. CDR3 length equals 16 residues. The trim removed 5 bases at V and 8 bases at J, leaving 14 bases unmatched. The V gene's germline CDR1 is SGHRS and CDR2 YFSETQ. In DNA form, the CDR3 reads TGCGCCAGCAGTCGTGTGACAGGGGGACTCGGCGATGAGCAGTTCTTC. It encodes CASSRVTGGLGDEQFF.

In this sample, this clone turned up a few times. The chain has TRBV19 and TRBJ1-5; weak D call: TRBD1 (6 bases). Trimming left V 4 bases short and J 5 bases short, with 12 bases between. Germline V lookup: CDR1 LNHDA, CDR2 SQIVND (reference sequence). This CDR3 is built from 14 residues. The DNA for the CDR3 is TGTGCCAGTAGTACGCAGCAGGGGTATCAGCCCCAGCATTTT. Residues: CASSTQQGYQPQHF.

This rearrangement joins TRBV5-1 to TRBJ2-5; TRBD1 aligns across 7 bases. Germline assignment: CDR1 SGHRS and CDR2 YFSETQ. CDR3 size: 15 residues. The trim removed 4 bases at V and 2 bases at J, leaving 8 bases unmatched. The DNA for the CDR3 is TGCGCCAGCAGCCCGGGACAGCCTATGCAAGAGACCCAGTACTTC. Its translation: CASSPGQPMQETQYF.

The chain links TRBV9 to TRBJ2-3, with 9 positions matching TRBD2. Germline V gene lookup returns CDR1 SGDLS and CDR2 YYNGEE. Trimming took 4 bases from V and 2 from J; bases not matched to a gene: 5. There are 15 residues in the CDR3. The chain's CDR3 is CASSPTSGYTDTQYF. The CDR3 coding sequence is TGTGCCAGCAGCCCGACTAGCGGTTACACAGATACGCAGTATTTT.